A selection of T cell receptor beta chains follows, all from one sample in a study of OX40 agonist ivuxolimab in advanced cancers. Assay used: immunoSEQ multiplex PCR; TCRdb lists only in-frame clones, some missing. Counted here are roughly 38,000 clones, 74% occurring once; the ten biggest clones make up around 20%. The specimen was CD4+ or CD8+ T cells sorted from blood, collected in a trial of the OX40 agonist ivuxolimab. These receptors were obtained from an adult with an advanced solid tumor such as melanoma, head and neck, liver or kidney cancer. Each CDR3 is given without its conserved first and last residue. The order of the fields is V gene, J gene, D gene, CDR3 protein. The D gene is left open where the match is weak.

>TRBV18|TRBJ2-1|TRBD1
ASSPRDRMNNEQF
>TRBV10-1|TRBJ2-1|.
ASSDSIGGFEQF
>TRBV19|TRBJ2-2|TRBD1
ASTPRADRADGELF
>TRBV5-1|TRBJ2-3|TRBD1
ASSGQAYTDTQY
>TRBV5-1|TRBJ2-2|TRBD1
ASSRFGTGEGGELF
>TRBV7-8|TRBJ2-7|.
ASSSRGEQY
>TRBV7-9|TRBJ1-1|.
ASSFTTDTEAF
>TRBV14|TRBJ2-1|.
ASSQVGGAEQF
>TRBV25-1|TRBJ1-2|.
ASSDRNYGYT
>TRBV2|TRBJ2-5|TRBD1
ASRAGTGHLRETQY
>TRBV28|TRBJ1-3|TRBD1
ASSQGENTIY
>TRBV10-3|TRBJ1-4|.
AISESFLAEPNEKLF
>TRBV6-5|TRBJ2-4|.
ASSYTGTTAKNIQY
>TRBV28|TRBJ1-5|.
ASSFPGDPQPQH
>TRBV4-2|TRBJ2-3|TRBD2
ASSQTTSGETDTQY
>TRBV6-1|TRBJ2-7|TRBD2
ASSARGGSYEQY
>TRBV30|TRBJ1-1|.
AWSTGKWYTEAF
>TRBV19|TRBJ1-6|.
ASSIRTVNSPLH
>TRBV28|TRBJ1-5|.
ASSFYRRSNQPQH
>TRBV7-8|TRBJ1-3|.
ASSPQVSGNTIY
>TRBV5-1|TRBJ2-3|TRBD1
ASSSTGEGTDTQY
>TRBV14|TRBJ2-3|.
ASSPGGSDTQY
>TRBV7-2|TRBJ1-2|.
ASSLDVPGHYGYT
>TRBV18|TRBJ1-3|TRBD1
ASSPEGTGTSGNTIY
>TRBV11-3|TRBJ2-2|.
ASSFSGTNTGELF
>TRBV9|TRBJ2-7|.
ASSVDSFSYEQY
>TRBV9|TRBJ1-1|.
ASSVEGRLGTEAF
>TRBV27|TRBJ1-2|TRBD1
ASSRTGSNYGYT
>TRBV11-2|TRBJ2-5|.
ASSLVAGKTQY
>TRBV4-2|TRBJ2-1|TRBD2
ASSQGGSGGVDEQF
>TRBV5-1|TRBJ1-6|.
ASKVDPGTGNSPLH
>TRBV18|TRBJ1-5|TRBD1
ASSPGTENRPQH
>TRBV7-2|TRBJ2-5|.
ASTRTNRETQY
>TRBV7-8|TRBJ1-6|.
ASSLGGGRGSPLH
>TRBV13|TRBJ2-1|TRBD1
ASSKPGQRYNEQF
>TRBV28|TRBJ1-3|.
ASSPGGTGNTIY
>TRBV4-1|TRBJ2-3|.
ASSQATDTQY
>TRBV23-1|TRBJ1-4|TRBD1
ASNYSGQGVEKLF
>TRBV6-6|TRBJ2-7|.
ASSYPGVSSYEQY
>TRBV5-1|TRBJ1-2|TRBD1
ASSIRQGEGYT
>TRBV10-3|TRBJ1-1|TRBD1
AISPGTGTEAF
>TRBV6-5|TRBJ2-5|.
ASSTFYARETQY
>TRBV7-3|TRBJ2-1|.
ASSLQSRGSHEQF
>TRBV4-2|TRBJ1-6|TRBD1
ASSRQGADNSPLH
>TRBV2|TRBJ2-1|TRBD1
ASQGGQVGNEQF
>TRBV30|TRBJ2-5|.
AWSEGQGRETQY
>TRBV11-2|TRBJ2-5|TRBD1
ASSLGTGLETQY
>TRBV29-1|TRBJ1-2|.
SVEELGYT
>TRBV15|TRBJ1-6|.
ATSNPDRPLSPLH
>TRBV30|TRBJ1-6|.
ACGGSPLH
>TRBV20-1|TRBJ2-7|.
SASLGREQY
>TRBV7-2|TRBJ1-1|.
ASSLSPPGGNTEAF
>TRBV4-2|TRBJ2-5|TRBD2
ASSQDYRGGAVGETQY
>TRBV18|TRBJ2-3|.
ASSPSGKDTQY